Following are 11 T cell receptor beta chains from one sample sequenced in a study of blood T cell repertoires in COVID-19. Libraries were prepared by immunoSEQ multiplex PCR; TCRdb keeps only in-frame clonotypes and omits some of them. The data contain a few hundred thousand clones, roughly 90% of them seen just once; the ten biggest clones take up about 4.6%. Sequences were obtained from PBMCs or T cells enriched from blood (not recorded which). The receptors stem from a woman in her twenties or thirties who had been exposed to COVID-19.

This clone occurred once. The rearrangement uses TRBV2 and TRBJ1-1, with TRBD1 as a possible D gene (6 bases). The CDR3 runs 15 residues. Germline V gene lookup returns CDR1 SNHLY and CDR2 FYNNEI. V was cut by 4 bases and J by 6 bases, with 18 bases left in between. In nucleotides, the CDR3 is TGTGCCAGCAGTGCAACAGGGTCGGAATTTTCTGAAGCTTTCTTT. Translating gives CASSATGSEFSEAFF. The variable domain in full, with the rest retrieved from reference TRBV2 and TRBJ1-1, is EPEVTQTPSHQVTQMGQEVILRCVPISNHLYFYWYRQILGQKVEFLVSFYNNEISEKSEIFDDQFSVERPDGSNFTLKIRSTKLEDSAMYFCASSATGSEFSEAFFGQGTRLTVV.

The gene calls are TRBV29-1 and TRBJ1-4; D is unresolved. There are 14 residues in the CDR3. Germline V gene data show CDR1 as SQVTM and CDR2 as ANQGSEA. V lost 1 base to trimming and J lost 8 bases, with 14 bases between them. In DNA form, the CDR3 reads TGCAGCGTTGAAGGGGGAGGACTAGGAGAAAAACTGTTTTTT. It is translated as CSVEGGGLGEKLFF.

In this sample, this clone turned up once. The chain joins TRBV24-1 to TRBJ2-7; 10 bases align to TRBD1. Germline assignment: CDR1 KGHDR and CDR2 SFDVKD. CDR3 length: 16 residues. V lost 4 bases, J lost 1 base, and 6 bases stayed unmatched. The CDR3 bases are TGTGCCACCAGTGAGAAGCCGGGACAGGGGTCCTACGAGCAGTACTTC. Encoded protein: CATSEKPGQGSYEQYF.

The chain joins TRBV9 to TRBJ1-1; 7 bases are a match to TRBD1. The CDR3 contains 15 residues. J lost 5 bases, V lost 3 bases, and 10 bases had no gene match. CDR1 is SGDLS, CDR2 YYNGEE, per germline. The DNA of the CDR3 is TGTGCCAGCAGCGAAAACAGGGGTTTGGAGACTGAAGCTTTCTTT. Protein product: CASSENRGLETEAFF.

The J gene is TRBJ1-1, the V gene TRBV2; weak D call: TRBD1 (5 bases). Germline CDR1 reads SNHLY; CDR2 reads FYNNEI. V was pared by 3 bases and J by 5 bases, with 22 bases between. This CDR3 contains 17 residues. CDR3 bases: TGTGCCAGCAGTGACCACGGGGGACTTCGGGGCTATACTGAAGCTTTCTTT. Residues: CASSDHGGLRGYTEAFF.

The CDR3 protein is CASSPVGLSTQAFF. Here the CDR3 DNA reads TGTGCCAGCTCGCCTGTGGGACTCTCGACCCAAGCTTTCTTT. The V call is TRBV27, the J call TRBJ1-1; D is perhaps TRBD1 (5 bases). Per the germline V gene, CDR1 is MNHEY and CDR2 is SMNVEV (reference sequence). The CDR3 has 14 residues. V was clipped by 8 bases and J by 9 bases, with 22 bases between them.

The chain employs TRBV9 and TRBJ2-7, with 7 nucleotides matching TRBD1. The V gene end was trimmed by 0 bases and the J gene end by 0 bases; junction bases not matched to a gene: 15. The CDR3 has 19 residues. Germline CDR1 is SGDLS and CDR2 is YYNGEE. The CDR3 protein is CASSVVRQGSKKRSYEQYF. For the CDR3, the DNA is TGTGCCAGCAGCGTAGTGAGACAGGGCTCTAAGAAGCGCTCCTACGAGCAGTACTTC. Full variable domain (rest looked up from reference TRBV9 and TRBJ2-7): DSGVTQTPKHLITATGQRVTLRCSPRSGDLSVYWYQQSLDQGLQFLIQYYNGEERAKGNILERFSAQQFPDLHSELNLSSLELGDSALYFCASSVVRQGSKKRSYEQYFGPGTRLTVT.

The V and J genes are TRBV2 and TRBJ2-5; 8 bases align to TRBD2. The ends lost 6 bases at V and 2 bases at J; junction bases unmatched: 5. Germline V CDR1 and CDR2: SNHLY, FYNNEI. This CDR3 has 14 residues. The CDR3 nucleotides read TGTGCCAGCAGCCCGCGCGGGGGGCAAGAGACCCAGTACTTC. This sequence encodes CASSPRGGQETQYF.

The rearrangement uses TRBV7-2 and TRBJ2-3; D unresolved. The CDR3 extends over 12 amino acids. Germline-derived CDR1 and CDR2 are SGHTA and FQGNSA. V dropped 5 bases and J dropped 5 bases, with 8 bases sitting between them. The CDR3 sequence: CASSNYLDTQYF. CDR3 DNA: TGTGCCAGCAGCAACTACTTAGATACGCAGTATTTT. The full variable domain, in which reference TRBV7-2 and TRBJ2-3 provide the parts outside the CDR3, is GAGVSQSPSNKVTEKGKDVELRCDPISGHTALYWYRQSLGQGLEFLIYFQGNSAPDKSGLPSDRFSAERTGGSVSTLTIQRTQQEDSAVYLCASSNYLDTQYFGPGTRLTVL.

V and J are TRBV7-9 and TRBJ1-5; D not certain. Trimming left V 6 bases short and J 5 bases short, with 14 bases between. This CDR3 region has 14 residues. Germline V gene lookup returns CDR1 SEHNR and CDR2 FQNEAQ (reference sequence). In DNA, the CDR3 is TGTGCCAGCAGTTTCGGCAGGTGGGATCAGCCCCAGCATTTT. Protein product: CASSFGRWDQPQHF.

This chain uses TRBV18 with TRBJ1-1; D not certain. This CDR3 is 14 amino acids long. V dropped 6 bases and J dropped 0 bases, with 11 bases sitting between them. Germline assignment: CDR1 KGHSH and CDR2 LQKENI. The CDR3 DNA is TGTGCCAGCTCCCCCGGGGTAGTGAACACTGAAGCTTTCTTT. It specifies CASSPGVVNTEAFF.